This TCR beta chain is from a study of molecular identifiers for immune sequencing clone quantification. This CDR3 contains 17 residues. The V gene's germline CDR1 is SGHRS and CDR2 YFSETQ. Trimming took 4 bases from V and 2 from J; bases not matched to a gene: 9. The authors gated naive CD8 T cells as CD8+CD4-CCR7+CD45RA+ for sorting. On this clonotype itself: Its antigen is currently unknown.

Study results and caveats: Whereas naive cells kept under 1% of molecules in clones above 20 RNA copies, such clones held over 99% in effectors. Highly expanded clone sizes could be underestimated by identical TCR molecules sharing a barcode.

Previously described methods and listed TCR primers produced bulk TCR libraries. TCRdb redid the calling of the PCR reads with MiXCR, one entry per CDR3 protein. This sample yields more than 450,000 distinct CDR3 sequences, of which about 26% are seen a single time; over 0.6% belongs to the top ten. The clonotype comes from a human donor in good health. Some libraries in this study had Jurkat cell RNA spiked in. V and J are TRBV5-1 and TRBJ2-5; 12 bases align to TRBD1. The material sequenced was naive CD8+ T cells from blood, with Jurkat cell RNA spiked in. Described subset: FACS-sorted CD8+CD4-CCR7+CD45RA+ naive T cells. CDR3 region: CASSQGQGAGMQETQYF. The CDR3 DNA follows: TGCGCCAGCAGCCAGGGACAGGGGGCTGGGATGCAAGAGACCCAGTACTTC. Full variable domain (remainder filled in from reference TRBV5-1 and TRBJ2-5): KAGVTQTPRYLIKTRGQQVTLSCSPISGHRSVSWYQQTPGQGLQFLFEYFSETQRNKGNFPGRFSGRQFSNSRSEMNVSTLELGDSALYLCASSQGQGAGMQETQYFGPGTRLLVL.